This T cell receptor beta chain was identified in a study of blood T cell repertoires in COVID-19 (TCRdb year 2020). The study in broad terms: The collaborator samples originated in the United States, Italy and Spain and spanned the acute and convalescent phases of COVID-19. The material from the prospective study consisted of cDNA or gDNA derived from T cells, B-cell-depleted T cells, or PBMCs. The dataset comprised deeply sampled blood TCRbeta repertoires from subjects exposed to, actively infected with, or recovered from COVID-19. A freely available public database, intended as a resource for researchers studying the immune response to SARS-CoV-2, is where the repertoires were released. Samples were obtained from the ongoing ImmuneRACE study (first 160 participants) and from about 1,300 subjects provided by 6 global collaborators. Nearly every sample came with metadata listing a de-identified subject ID, COVID-19 status, age in years and sex. HLA class I and class II types, where available, came from metadata supplied by the sample provider rather than from assay-based typing. Results the study describes overall, beyond this receptor: The quantity of clinical and demographic metadata differed by source and by participant and was supplied without curation.

From a lookup of the germline V gene, CDR1 and CDR2 are SGHVS and FNYEAQ. Trimmed from V: 6 bases; trimmed from J: 7 bases; junction bases lacking a gene match: 8. The CDR3 numbers 16 residues from cysteine through phenylalanine. The read is trimmed to its CDR3 DNA, 48 bases read in frame from base 1. TCRbeta CDR3 regions were amplified from genomic DNA by means of the immunoSEQ Assay, a bias-controlled multiplex PCR. Under the source paper's analysis protocol: The number of nucleated cells in each sample was estimated from the amplification of reference gene primers within the assay. To quantify the absolute abundance of each unique TCRbeta CDR3 rearrangement, sequence reads were collapsed and filtered. For each sample, productive Simpson clonality was calculated by taking the square root of Simpson's diversity index across productive rearrangements. The table comes from immuneACCESS by way of TCRdb, which keeps in-frame sequences with V and J called. Part of the clones is missing from these tables; in studies checked, under half for an unresolved V gene and the rest for unknown reasons. V and J calls and clone size follow that table, whereas D and trimming were derived from the DNA. This sample comprises some 200,000 clones, 88% of them detected only once. The ten largest account for roughly 2.7% of the sample.

Participants in the prospective study were enrolled through a virtual design, were aged 18 to 89 years, and lived in roughly 24 United States geographic areas. To assign participants to cohorts, the prospective study relied on clinical history that participants themselves reported in a screening survey and a study questionnaire. Recovered participants in ImmuneRACE Cohort 3 were defined as having two consecutive negative NP/OP PCR tests, clearance from a healthcare professional, or resolution of symptoms. In the prospective study, mobile phlebotomists collected whole blood, serum and a nasopharyngeal or oropharyngeal swab from each participant. Additional blood draws and questionnaires over an approximately two-month period could optionally be provided by prospective study participants. Blood samples from the prospective study were shipped frozen or at room temperature prior to DNA extraction.

Details on this clone: Its cognate antigen has yet to be identified. The input lacks base qualities; no much larger clone sits a single base away.

The specimen sequenced was PBMCs or T cells enriched from blood (not recorded which). The receptor was derived from a woman younger than 45 who had recovered from COVID-19. The chain uses TRBV7-6 and TRBJ2-1; 14 of the junction bases match TRBD2. Here is the DNA: TGTGCCAGCAGTTACGGACTAGCGGGGGGTGGAAATGAGCAGTTCTTC. This translates into CASSYGLAGGGNEQFF.